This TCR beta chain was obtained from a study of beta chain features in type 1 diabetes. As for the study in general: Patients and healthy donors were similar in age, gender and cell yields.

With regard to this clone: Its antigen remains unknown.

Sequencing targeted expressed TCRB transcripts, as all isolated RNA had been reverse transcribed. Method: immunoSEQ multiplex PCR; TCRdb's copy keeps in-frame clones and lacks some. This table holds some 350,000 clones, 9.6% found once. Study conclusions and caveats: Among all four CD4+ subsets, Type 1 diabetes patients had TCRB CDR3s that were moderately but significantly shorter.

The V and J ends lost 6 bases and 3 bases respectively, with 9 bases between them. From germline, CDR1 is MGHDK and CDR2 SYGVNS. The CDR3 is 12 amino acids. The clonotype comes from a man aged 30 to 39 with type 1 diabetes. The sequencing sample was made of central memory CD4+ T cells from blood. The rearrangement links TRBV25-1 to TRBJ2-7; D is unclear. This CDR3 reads CASSPKVYEQYF. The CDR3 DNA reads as TGTGCCAGCAGCCCTAAGGTCTACGAGCAGTACTTC.